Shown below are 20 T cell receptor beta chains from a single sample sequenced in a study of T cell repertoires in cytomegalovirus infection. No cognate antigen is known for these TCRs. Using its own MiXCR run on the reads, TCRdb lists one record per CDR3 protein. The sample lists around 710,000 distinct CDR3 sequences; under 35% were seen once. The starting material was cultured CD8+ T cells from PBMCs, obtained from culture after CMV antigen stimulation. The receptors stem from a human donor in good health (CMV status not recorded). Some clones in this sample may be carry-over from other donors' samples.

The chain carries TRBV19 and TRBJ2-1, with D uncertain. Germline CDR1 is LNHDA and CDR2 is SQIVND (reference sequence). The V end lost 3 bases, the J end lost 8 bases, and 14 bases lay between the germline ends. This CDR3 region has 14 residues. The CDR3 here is CASSIAGPGDEQFF. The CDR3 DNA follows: TGTGCCAGTAGTATTGCCGGGCCAGGCGATGAGCAGTTCTTC.

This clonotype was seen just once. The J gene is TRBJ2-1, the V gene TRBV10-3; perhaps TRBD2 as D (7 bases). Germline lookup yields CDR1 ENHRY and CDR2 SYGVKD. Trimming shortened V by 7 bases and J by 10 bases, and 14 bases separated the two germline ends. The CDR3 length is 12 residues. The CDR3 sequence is CAITGEGTEQFF. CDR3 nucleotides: TGTGCCATCACTGGGGAGGGGACAGAGCAGTTCTTC.

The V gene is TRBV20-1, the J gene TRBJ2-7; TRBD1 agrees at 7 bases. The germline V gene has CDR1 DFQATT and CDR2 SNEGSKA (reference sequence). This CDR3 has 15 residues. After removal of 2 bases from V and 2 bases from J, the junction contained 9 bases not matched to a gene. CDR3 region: CSARSTTGLPYEQYV. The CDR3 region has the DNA TGCAGTGCTAGATCAACGACAGGGTTGCCCTACGAGCAGTACGTC.

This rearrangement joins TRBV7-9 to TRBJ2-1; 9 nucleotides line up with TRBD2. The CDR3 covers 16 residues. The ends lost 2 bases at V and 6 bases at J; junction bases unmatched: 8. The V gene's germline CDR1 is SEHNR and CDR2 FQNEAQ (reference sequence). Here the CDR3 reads CASSLLTSGGSNEQFF. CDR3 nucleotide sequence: TGTGCCAGCAGCTTATTAACGAGCGGGGGGAGCAATGAGCAGTTCTTC.

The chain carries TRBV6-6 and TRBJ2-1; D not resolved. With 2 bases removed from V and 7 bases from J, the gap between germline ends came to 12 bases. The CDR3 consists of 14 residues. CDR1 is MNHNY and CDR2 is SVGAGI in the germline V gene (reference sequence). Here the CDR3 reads CASSYRPGRNEQFF. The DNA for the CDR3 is TGTGCCAGCAGTTACCGTCCTGGAAGGAATGAGCAGTTCTTC.

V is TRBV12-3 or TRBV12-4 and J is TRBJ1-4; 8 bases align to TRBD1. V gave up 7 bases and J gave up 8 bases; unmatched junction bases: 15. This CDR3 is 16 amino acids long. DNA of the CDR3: TGTGCCAGCAATCCCGGACAGGGCCCACGGCGGGAAAAACTGTTTTTT. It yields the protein CASNPGQGPRREKLFF.

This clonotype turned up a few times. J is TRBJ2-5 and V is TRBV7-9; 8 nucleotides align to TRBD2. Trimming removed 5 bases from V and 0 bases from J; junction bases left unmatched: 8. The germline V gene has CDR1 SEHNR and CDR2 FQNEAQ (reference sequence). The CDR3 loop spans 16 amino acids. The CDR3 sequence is CASSATGGRYQETQYF. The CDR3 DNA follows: TGTGCCAGCAGCGCGACGGGGGGGCGGTACCAAGAGACCCAGTACTTC.

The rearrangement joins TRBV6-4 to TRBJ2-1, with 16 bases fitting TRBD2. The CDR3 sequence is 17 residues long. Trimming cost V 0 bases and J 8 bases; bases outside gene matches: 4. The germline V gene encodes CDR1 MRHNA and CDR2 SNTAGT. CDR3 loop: CASSDSPGTSGGDEQFF. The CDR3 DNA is TGTGCCAGCAGTGACTCCCCTGGGACTAGCGGGGGGGATGAGCAGTTCTTC.

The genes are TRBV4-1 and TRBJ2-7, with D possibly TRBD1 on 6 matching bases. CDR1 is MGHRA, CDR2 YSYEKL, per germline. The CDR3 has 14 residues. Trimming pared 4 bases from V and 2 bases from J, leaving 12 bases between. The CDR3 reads CASSPQGLTYEQYF. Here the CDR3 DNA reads TGCGCCAGCAGCCCCCAGGGGTTAACCTACGAGCAGTACTTC.

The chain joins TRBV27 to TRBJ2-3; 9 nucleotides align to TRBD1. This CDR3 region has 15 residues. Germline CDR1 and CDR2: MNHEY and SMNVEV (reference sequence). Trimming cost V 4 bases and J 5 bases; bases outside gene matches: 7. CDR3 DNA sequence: TGTGCCAGCAGTTATTTACAGGGGGCGCGAGATACGCAGTATTTT. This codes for CASSYLQGARDTQYF.

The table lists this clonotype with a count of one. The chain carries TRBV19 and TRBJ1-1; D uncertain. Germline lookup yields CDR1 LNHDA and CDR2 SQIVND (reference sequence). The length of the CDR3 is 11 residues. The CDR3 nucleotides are TGTGCAATCCTTTCGAACACTGAAGCTTTCTTT. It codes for CAILSNTEAFF.

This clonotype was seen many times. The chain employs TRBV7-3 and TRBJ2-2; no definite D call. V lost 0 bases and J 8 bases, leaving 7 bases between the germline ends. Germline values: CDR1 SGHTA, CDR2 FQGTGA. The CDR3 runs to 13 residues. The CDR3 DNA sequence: TGTGCCAGCAGCTTAACAGGGTTTGGGGAGCTGTTTTTT. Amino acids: CASSLTGFGELFF.

The CDR3 DNA reads TGTGCCAGCAGTTACTCAGCGACTAGCCCTTCCCTCACAGATACGCAGTATTTT. This translates into CASSYSATSPSLTDTQYF. The V call is TRBV6-6, the J call TRBJ2-3; 7 nucleotides match TRBD2. Losses at the gene ends were 0 bases for V and 2 bases for J; bases not matched to a gene: 11. Per germline, CDR1 MNHNY and CDR2 SVGAGI (reference sequence). The CDR3 spans 18 residues.

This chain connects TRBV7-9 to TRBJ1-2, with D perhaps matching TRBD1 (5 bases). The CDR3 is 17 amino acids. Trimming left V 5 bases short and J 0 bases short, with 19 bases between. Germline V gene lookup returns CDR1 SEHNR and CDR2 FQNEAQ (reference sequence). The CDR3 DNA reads TGTGCCAGCAGCGACGACAGCCTTGACCCTACTAACTATGGCTACACCTTC. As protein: CASSDDSLDPTNYGYTF.

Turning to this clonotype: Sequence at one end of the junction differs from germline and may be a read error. The CDR3 DNA is TGTGCTAGCAGCTTAACTAGCGGGGGTGGCCAAGAGACCCAGTACTTC. It translates to CASSLTSGGGQETQYF. This chain links TRBV7-7 with TRBJ2-5; 11 nucleotides match TRBD2. Germline CDR1 reads SSHAT; CDR2 reads FNYEAQ (reference sequence). The CDR3 totals 16 residues.

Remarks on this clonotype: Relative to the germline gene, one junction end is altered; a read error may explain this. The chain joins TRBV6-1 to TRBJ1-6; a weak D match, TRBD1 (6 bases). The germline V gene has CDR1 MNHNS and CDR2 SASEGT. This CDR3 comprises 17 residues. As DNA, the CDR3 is TGTGCCAGCAGTGATCTTACCGGGACAACCGATCTGTCACCCCTCCAATTT. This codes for CASSDLTGTTDLSPLQF.

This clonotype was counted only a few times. CDR3 region: CASSPNTPGPGQTQYF. The CDR3 coding sequence is TGTGCCAGCAGTCCAAATACGCCGGGGCCCGGGCAGACCCAGTACTTC. This sequence joins TRBV27 and TRBJ2-5; TRBD1 or TRBD2 may be the D gene (5 bases each). Germline CDR1 is MNHEY and CDR2 is SMNVEV (reference sequence). CDR3 length equals 16 residues. The ends were cut back, 5 bases at V and 6 bases at J, with 22 bases in the middle.

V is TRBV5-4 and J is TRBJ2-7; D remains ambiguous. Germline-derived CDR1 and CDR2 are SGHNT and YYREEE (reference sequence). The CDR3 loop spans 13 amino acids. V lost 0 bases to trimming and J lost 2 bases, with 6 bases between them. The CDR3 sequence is CASSLDLTYEQYF. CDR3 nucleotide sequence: TGTGCCAGCAGCTTGGATCTCACCTACGAGCAGTACTTC.

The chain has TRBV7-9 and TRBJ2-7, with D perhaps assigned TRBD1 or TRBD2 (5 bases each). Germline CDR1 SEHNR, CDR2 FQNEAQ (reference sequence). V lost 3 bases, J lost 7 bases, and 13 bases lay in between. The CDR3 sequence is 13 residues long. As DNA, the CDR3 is TGTGCCAGCAGCTTTTCCGGGGCCCAGGAGCAGTACTTC. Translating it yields CASSFSGAQEQYF.

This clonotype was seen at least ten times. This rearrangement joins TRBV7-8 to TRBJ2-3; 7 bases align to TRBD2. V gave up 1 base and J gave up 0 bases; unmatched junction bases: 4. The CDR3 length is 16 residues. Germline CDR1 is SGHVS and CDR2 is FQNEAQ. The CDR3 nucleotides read TGTGCCAGCAGCTTAGTCTGGCGGGGGAGCACAGATACGCAGTATTTT. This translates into CASSLVWRGSTDTQYF.